This T cell receptor beta chain was captured by sequencing in a study of OX40 agonist ivuxolimab in advanced cancers. As for the study in general: With a range of 23 to 79, age averaged 60 years, and 65% to 85% were male. It was permissible to have had prior anti-PD-1, anti-PD-L1 or anti-CTLA-4 therapy, and 40% had some. Study-level findings and limits: Researchers did not establish what antigens the expanded peripheral T cells target. Low clonal expansion, among the lowest seen, marked partial responders at 0.1-3.0 mg/kg.

A remark on this clone: Antigen: not known.

V lost 0 bases to trimming and J lost 3 bases; unmatched junction nucleotides: 1. The CDR3 loop spans 14 amino acids. CDR1 is LGHNA, CDR2 YNFKEQ, per germline. Clones were sequenced by immunoSEQ multiplex PCR, and TCRdb holds only the in-frame ones, with some missing. The top ten clones hold 13% to 15% of a sample with tens of thousands of clones, about nine tenths of them seen once. The sample was CD4+ or CD8+ T cells sorted from blood, taken in a trial of the OX40 agonist ivuxolimab. The TCR comes from an adult with an advanced solid tumor such as melanoma, head and neck, liver or kidney cancer. The chain employs TRBV4-2 and TRBJ2-7, with 8 bases matching TRBD2. DNA of the CDR3: TGTGCCAGCAGCCAAGAGCGGGAGGTCTACGAGCAGTACTTC. This translates into CASSQEREVYEQYF.